Included here is one TCR beta chain sequence, with context. Germline V gene lookup returns CDR1 MGHRA and CDR2 YSYEKL. There are 9 residues in the CDR3. The data belong to a study of beta chain features in type 1 diabetes. Every isolated RNA sample was fully reverse transcribed, so sequencing captured expressed TCRB transcripts. Sequencing used immunoSEQ multiplex PCR; TCRdb keeps in-frame clones, though not all of them. The table lists 900,000 or so clones, 15% to 20% of them singletons, with around 0.02% in the top ten. The sample taken for sequencing was naive CD4+ T cells from blood. The TCR was taken from a woman younger than 35 in good health. The V and J genes are TRBV4-1 and TRBJ2-7, with unresolved D. CDR3 protein: CPPEGTQYF. The DNA for the CDR3 is TGCCCCCCCGAAGGAACGCAGTACTTC.